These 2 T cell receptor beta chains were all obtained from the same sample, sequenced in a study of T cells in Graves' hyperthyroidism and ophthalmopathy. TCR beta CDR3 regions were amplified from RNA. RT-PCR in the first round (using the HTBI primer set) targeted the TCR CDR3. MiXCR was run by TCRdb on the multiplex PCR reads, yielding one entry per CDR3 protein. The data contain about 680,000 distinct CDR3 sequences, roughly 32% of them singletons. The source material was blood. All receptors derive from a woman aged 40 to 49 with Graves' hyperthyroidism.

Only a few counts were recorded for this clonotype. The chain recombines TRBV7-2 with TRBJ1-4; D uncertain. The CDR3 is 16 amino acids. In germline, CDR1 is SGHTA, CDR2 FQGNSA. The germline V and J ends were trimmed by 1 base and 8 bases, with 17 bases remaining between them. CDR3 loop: CASSLDLTSRGEKLFF. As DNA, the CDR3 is TGTGCCAGCAGCTTAGATCTTACCTCGCGAGGGGAAAAACTGTTTTTT. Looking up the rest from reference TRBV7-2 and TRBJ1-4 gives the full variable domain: GAGVSQSPSNKVTEKGKDVELRCDPISGHTALYWYRQSLGQGLEFLIYFQGNSAPDKSGLPSDRFSAERTGGSVSTLTIQRTQQEDSAVYLCASSLDLTSRGEKLFFGSGTQLSVL.

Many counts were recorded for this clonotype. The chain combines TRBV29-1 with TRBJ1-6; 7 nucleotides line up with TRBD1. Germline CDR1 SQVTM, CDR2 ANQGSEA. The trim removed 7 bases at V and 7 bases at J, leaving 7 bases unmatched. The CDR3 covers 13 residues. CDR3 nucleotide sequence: TGCAGCGCCATTGACAGGGAGAATTCACCCCTCCACTTT. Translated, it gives CSAIDRENSPLHF.